These 16 T cell receptor beta chains share one sample of origin, sequenced in a study of human T cells and chemical hapten exposure. Time point given: patch test 3, about 24 weeks after DPC sensitization. Described treatment: therapeutic diphenylcyclopropenone sensitization with weekly scalp DPC. MiXCR, run by TCRdb on the RACE reads, gives a single entry per CDR3 protein. The data hold some 170,000 distinct CDR3 sequences, with about a quarter observed a single time. The sample in question was whole blood, obtained in connection with sensitization to the hapten diphenylcyclopropenone (DPC). All receptors come from a woman in her late teens or twenties with alopecia areata. Some clones in this sample may be carry-over from other donors' samples.

In its sample, this clonotype was seen a few times. At one end the junction does not follow the germline gene, possibly because of a read error. V usage is TRBV7-7 and J usage is TRBJ2-2; 7 bases are a match to TRBD1. The germline V gene encodes CDR1 SSHAT and CDR2 FNYEAQ (reference sequence). CDR3 size: 18 residues. The CDR3 loop is CASSWGQQGVPSTGELFF. CDR3 in DNA: TGTGCTAGCAGCTGGGGACAGCAGGGGGTCCCCTCCACCGGGGAGCTGTTTTTT. Looking up the rest from reference TRBV7-7 and TRBJ2-2 gives the full variable domain: GAGVSQSPRYKVTKRGQDVTLRCDPISSHATLYWYQQALGQGPEFLTYFNYEAQPDKSGLPSDRFSAERPEGSISTLTIQRTEQRDSAMYRCASSWGQQGVPSTGELFFGEGSRLTVL.

This clonotype came up a few times. This sequence joins TRBV28 and TRBJ2-7; 9 positions match TRBD1. The CDR3 contains 15 residues. V was clipped by 4 bases and J by 1 base; unmatched bases: 5. The V gene's germline CDR1 is MDHEN and CDR2 SYDVKM. The CDR3 reads CASSSWTGASYEQYF. The CDR3 region has the DNA TGTGCCAGCAGTTCGTGGACAGGGGCTTCCTACGAGCAGTACTTC.

This clonotype has only a few counts. The gene calls are TRBV5-1 and TRBJ2-7, with D uncertain. V gave up 0 bases and J gave up 0 bases, with 10 bases separating them. This CDR3 region has 15 residues. Germline V gene sequence: CDR1 SGHRS, CDR2 YFSETQ. Here the CDR3 reads CASSLDVGNSYEQYF. The CDR3 nucleotides read TGCGCCAGCAGCTTGGATGTCGGCAACTCCTACGAGCAGTACTTC.

This clonotype was seen more than once but under ten times. The chain joins TRBV20-1 to TRBJ2-1; D gene ambiguous. The CDR3 totals 13 residues. CDR1 DFQATT and CDR2 SNEGSKA come from the germline V gene (reference sequence). The ends were cut back, 0 bases at V and 8 bases at J, with 11 bases in the middle. The CDR3 loop reads CSARDLAGDEQFF. The CDR3 DNA reads TGCAGTGCTAGAGATCTTGCTGGAGATGAGCAGTTCTTC.

This clonotype turned up a few times. The chain couples TRBV12-3 or TRBV12-4 to TRBJ2-3; TRBD1 might be the D (6 bases). V was pared by 3 bases and J by 5 bases, with 12 bases between. CDR3 size: 14 residues. Written as DNA, the CDR3 is TGTGCCAGCAGTTTGCAGGGGTCGGTAGATACGCAGTATTTT. Protein product: CASSLQGSVDTQYF.

This clonotype has ten or more counts. This chain links TRBV29-1 with TRBJ1-2, with 8 bases fitting TRBD1. In germline, CDR1 is SQVTM, CDR2 ANQGSEA. The CDR3 is 14 residues long. The ends lost 5 bases at V and 4 bases at J; junction bases unmatched: 9. CDR3 sequence reads: CSVFLPGGGYGYTF. CDR3 coding DNA: TGCAGCGTTTTCCTCCCAGGGGGCGGCTATGGCTACACCTTC.

The chain combines TRBV7-8 with TRBJ2-2; possible D gene TRBD1, 5 bases. The CDR3 is made up of 12 amino acids. Germline CDR1 reads SGHVS; CDR2 reads FQNEAQ. V was trimmed by 7 bases and J by 7 bases, leaving 10 bases between them. CDR3 DNA sequence: TGTGCCAGCATCTCAAGGGGCGGGGAGCTGTTTTTT. Its protein product is CASISRGGELFF.

The rearrangement links TRBV29-1 to TRBJ2-5, with D perhaps TRBD2 (7 bases). The length of the CDR3 is 13 residues. CDR1 SQVTM and CDR2 ANQGSEA come from the germline V gene. V was pared by 7 bases and J by 5 bases, with 17 bases between. CDR3 DNA sequence: TGCAGCGCCACACCAGGGGAGGGTGAGACCCAGTACTTC. Translated: CSATPGEGETQYF.

This clonotype was observed at least ten times. The chain employs TRBV30 and TRBJ1-5; the D gene is possibly TRBD1 (5 bases). V was clipped by 3 bases and J by 4 bases, with 10 bases between them. The CDR3 is made up of 13 amino acids. CDR1 GTSNPN and CDR2 SVGIG come from the germline V gene (reference sequence). DNA for the CDR3: TGTGCCTGGAGGGTCGGGGGTAATCAGCCCCAGCATTTT. It is translated as CAWRVGGNQPQHF.

This chain joins TRBV6-2 or TRBV6-3 and TRBJ1-1; D is unclear. Trimming took 6 bases from V and 10 from J, leaving 9 bases between them. The CDR3 runs to 10 residues. Germline CDR1 and CDR2: MNHEY and SVGEGT. The CDR3 region is CASSHEIAFF. The CDR3 DNA reads TGTGCCAGCAGCCACGAGATAGCTTTCTTT.

In this sample, this clonotype turned up a few times. The chain combines TRBV7-2 with TRBJ2-1; the D is unclear. The CDR3 covers 13 residues. Per the germline V gene, CDR1 is SGHTA and CDR2 is FQGNSA. V dropped 2 bases and J dropped 0 bases, with 2 bases sitting between them. CDR3 loop: CASSLPSYNEQFF. The CDR3, as DNA: TGTGCCAGCAGCTTACCCTCCTACAATGAGCAGTTCTTC.

V and J are TRBV9 and TRBJ2-1, with 8 nucleotides matching TRBD2. Germline CDR1 SGDLS, CDR2 YYNGEE. V trimming: 3 bases; J trimming: 5 bases; junction bases outside the gene matches: 10. The CDR3 is 16 amino acids. The CDR3 sequence: CASSGGSSGGHNEQFF. For the CDR3, the DNA is TGTGCCAGCAGCGGGGGGTCGAGCGGGGGTCACAATGAGCAGTTCTTC.

The chain has TRBV6-2 or TRBV6-3 and TRBJ1-1; 9 nucleotides match TRBD1. The V gene's germline CDR1 is MNHEY and CDR2 SVGEGT. This CDR3 has 16 residues. V dropped 5 bases and J dropped 0; count of bases not matched to a gene: 7. As DNA, the CDR3 is TGTGCCAGCAGTATGGACAGGGGCCGCGTGAACACTGAAGCTTTCTTT. Translation: CASSMDRGRVNTEAFF.

This clonotype was counted only a few times. The chain joins TRBV7-6 to TRBJ2-5; 7 bases align to TRBD1. The V and J ends lost 5 bases and 1 base, in that order; junction bases with no gene match: 10. The CDR3 contains 16 residues. Germline CDR1 and CDR2: SGHVS and FNYEAQ. The CDR3 DNA reads as TGTGCCAGCAGCCCGCTAAGGGGGCCGCCCCAAGAGACCCAGTACTTC. Encoded protein: CASSPLRGPPQETQYF.

This clonotype was detected a few times. The chain has TRBV7-2 and TRBJ2-3, with D unresolved. The V end was cut by 3 bases, the J end by 1 base, with 11 bases between. Germline lookup yields CDR1 SGHTA and CDR2 FQGNSA. The CDR3 length is 15 residues. The CDR3 bases are TGTGCCAGCAGCTTGGTCGGGCCAGGCACAGATACGCAGTATTTT. Encoded protein: CASSLVGPGTDTQYF. Variable domain in full (rest from reference TRBV7-2 and TRBJ2-3): GAGVSQSPSNKVTEKGKDVELRCDPISGHTALYWYRQSLGQGLEFLIYFQGNSAPDKSGLPSDRFSAERTGGSVSTLTIQRTQQEDSAVYLCASSLVGPGTDTQYFGPGTRLTVL.

This chain joins TRBV9 and TRBJ1-4, with D tentatively TRBD1 (5 bases). From germline, CDR1 is SGDLS and CDR2 YYNGEE. CDR3 size: 16 residues. Between the trimmed V and J ends, which lost 0 bases and 6 bases, there was a span of 15 bases. The CDR3 DNA reads TGTGCCAGCAGCGTAGCATTGGGACCCCCTCATGAAAAACTGTTTTTT. Translation gives CASSVALGPPHEKLFF.